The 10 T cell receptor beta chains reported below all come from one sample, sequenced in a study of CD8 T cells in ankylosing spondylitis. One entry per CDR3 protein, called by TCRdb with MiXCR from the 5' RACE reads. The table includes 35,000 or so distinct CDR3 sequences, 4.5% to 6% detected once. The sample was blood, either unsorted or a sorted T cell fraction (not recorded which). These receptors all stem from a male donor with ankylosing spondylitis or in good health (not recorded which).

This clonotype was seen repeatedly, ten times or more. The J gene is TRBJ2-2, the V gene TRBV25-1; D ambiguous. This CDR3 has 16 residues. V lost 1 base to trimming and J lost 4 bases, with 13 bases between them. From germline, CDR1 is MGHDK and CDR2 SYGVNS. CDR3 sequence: CASSEFVSRSTGELFF. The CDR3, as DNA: TGTGCCAGCAGTGAATTTGTGTCTAGATCCACCGGGGAGCTGTTTTTT.

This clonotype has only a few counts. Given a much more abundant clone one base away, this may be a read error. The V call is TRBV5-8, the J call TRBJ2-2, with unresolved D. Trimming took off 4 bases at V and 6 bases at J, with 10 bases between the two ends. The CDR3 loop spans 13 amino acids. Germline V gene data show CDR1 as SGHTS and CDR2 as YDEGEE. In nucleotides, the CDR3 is TGTGCCAGCAGCCCTGAGGTTCCCGGGGAGCTGTTTTTT. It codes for CASSPEVPGELFF.

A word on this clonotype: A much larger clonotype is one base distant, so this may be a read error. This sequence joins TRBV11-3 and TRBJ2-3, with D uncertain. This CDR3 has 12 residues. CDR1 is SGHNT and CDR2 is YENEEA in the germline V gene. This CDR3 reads CVSSSHTDTQYF. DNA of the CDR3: TGTGTCAGCAGCTCCCACACAGATACGCAGTATTTT. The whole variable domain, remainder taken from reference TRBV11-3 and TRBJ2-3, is EAGVVQSPRYKIIEKKQPVAFWCNPISGHNTLYWYLQNLGQGPELLIRYENEEAVDDSQLPKDRFSAERLKGVDSTLKIQPAELGDSAVYLCVSSSHTDTQYFGPGTRLTVL.

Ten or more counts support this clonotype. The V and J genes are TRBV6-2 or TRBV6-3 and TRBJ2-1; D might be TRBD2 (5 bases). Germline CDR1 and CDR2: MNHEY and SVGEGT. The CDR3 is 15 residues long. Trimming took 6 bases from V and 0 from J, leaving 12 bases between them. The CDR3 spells CASRADWSSYNEQFF. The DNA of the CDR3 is TGTGCCAGCAGAGCGGACTGGAGCTCCTACAATGAGCAGTTCTTC.

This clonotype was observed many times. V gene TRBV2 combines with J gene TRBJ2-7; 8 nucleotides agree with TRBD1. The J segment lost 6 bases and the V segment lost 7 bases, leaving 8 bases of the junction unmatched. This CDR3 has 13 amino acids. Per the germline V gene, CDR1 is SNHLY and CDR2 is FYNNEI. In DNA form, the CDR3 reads TGTGCCAGCACGAAAGACAGGGGTGCCGAGCAGTACTTC. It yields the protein CASTKDRGAEQYF.

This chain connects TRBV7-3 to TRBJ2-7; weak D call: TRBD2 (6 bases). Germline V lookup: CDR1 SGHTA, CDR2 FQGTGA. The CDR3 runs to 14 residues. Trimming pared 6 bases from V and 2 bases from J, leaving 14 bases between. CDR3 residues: CASRLTAGTYEQYF. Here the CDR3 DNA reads TGTGCCAGCAGGCTAACAGCGGGTACCTACGAGCAGTACTTC.

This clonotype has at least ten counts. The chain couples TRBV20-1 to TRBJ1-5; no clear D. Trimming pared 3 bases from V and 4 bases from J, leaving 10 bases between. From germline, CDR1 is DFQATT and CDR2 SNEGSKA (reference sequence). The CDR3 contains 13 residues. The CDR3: CSASYNRNQPQHF. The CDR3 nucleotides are TGCAGTGCTAGTTATAATCGAAATCAGCCCCAGCATTTT.

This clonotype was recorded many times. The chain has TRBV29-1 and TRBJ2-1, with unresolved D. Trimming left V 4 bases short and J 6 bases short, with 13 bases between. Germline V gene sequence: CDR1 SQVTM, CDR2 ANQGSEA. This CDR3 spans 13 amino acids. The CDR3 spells CSVGKALGNEQFF. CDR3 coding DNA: TGCAGCGTTGGGAAAGCCCTCGGCAATGAGCAGTTCTTC.

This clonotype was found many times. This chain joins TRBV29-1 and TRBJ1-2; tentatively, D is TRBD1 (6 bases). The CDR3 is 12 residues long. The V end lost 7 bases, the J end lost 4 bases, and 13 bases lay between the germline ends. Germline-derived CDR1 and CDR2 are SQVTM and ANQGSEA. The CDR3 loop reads CSAQQGFYGYTF. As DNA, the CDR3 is TGCAGCGCCCAACAGGGTTTCTATGGCTACACCTTC.

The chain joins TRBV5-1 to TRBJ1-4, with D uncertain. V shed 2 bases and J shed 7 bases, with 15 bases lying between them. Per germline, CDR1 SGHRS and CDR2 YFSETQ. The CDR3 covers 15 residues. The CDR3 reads CASSLVGQVTEKLFF. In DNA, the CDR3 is TGCGCCAGCAGCTTAGTAGGGCAGGTCACTGAAAAACTGTTTTTT.